The T cell receptor (beta chain) under discussion was sequenced for a study of a mutant IDH1 vaccine in newly diagnosed glioma. Turning to the study itself: There were approximately 62% males and approximately 38% females among treated patients, whose mean age was about 41 years. Therapy received beforehand was radiotherapy, temozolomide, or both, with most patients given both.

Described time point: week 5, during vaccination. Alongside topical imiquimod, each dose of vaccine comprised 300 ug of mutant IDH1 20-mer peptide. The CDR3 consists of 14 residues. V gave up 6 bases and J gave up 3 bases; unmatched junction bases: 5. Germline CDR1 is LNHDA and CDR2 is SQIVND (reference sequence). Remarks on this clone: As yet, its antigen is unknown.

The repertoire was sequenced with immunoSEQ multiplex PCR; TCRdb's copy has only in-frame clones and lacks some. The table shows some 51,000 clones, with roughly 73% occurring only once. V and J are TRBV19 and TRBJ1-5, with TRBD1 identical over 7 bases. The source is a man between 45 and 60 years old with glioma. Material: PBMCs, obtained from a glioma patient whose treatment included an IDH1 peptide vaccine. The CDR3 nucleotides read TGTGCCAGTAGCGGGACAGCTTTCAATCAGCCCCAGCATTTT. Residues: CASSGTAFNQPQHF. The whole variable domain, filled in from reference TRBV19 and TRBJ1-5, reads DGGITQSPKYLFRKEGQNVTLSCEQNLNHDAMYWYRQDPGQGLRLIYYSQIVNDFQKGDIAEGYSVSREKKESFPLTVTSAQKNPTAFYLCASSGTAFNQPQHFGDGTRLSIL.